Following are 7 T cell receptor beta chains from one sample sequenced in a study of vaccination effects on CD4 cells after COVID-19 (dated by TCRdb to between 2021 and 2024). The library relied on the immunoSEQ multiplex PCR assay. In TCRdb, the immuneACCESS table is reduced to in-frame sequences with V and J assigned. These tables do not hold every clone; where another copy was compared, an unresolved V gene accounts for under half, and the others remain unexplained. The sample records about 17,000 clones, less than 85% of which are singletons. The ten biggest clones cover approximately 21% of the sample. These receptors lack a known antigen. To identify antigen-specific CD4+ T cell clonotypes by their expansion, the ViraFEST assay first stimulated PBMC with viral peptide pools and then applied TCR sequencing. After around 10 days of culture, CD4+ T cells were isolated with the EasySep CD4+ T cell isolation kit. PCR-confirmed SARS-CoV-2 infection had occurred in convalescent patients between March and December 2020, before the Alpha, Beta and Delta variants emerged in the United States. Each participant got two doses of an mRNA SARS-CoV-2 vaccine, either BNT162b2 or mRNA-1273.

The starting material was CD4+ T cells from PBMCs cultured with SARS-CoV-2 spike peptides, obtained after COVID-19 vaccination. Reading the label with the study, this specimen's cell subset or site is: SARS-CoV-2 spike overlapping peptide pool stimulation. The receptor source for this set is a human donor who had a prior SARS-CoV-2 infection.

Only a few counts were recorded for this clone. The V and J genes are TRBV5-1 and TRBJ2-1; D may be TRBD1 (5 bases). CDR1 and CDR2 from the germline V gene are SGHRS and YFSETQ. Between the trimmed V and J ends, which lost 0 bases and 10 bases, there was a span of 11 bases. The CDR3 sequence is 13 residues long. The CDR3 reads CASSLGRAGEQFF. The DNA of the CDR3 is TGCGCCAGCAGCTTGGGTAGGGCAGGGGAGCAGTTCTTC.

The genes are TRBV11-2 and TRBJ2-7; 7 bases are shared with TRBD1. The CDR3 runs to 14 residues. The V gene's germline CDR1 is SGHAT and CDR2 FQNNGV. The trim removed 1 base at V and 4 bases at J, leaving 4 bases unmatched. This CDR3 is CASSLVVTGYEQYF. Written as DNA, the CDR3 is TGTGCCAGCAGCTTAGTAGTGACAGGGTACGAGCAGTACTTC.

The CDR3 sequence: CASSALEAGTDYGYTF. The CDR3 region has the DNA TGTGCCAGTAGTGCTTTAGAGGCAGGGACCGACTATGGCTACACCTTC. The rearrangement links TRBV19 to TRBJ1-2; perhaps TRBD1 as D (5 bases). V lost 5 bases and J 3 bases, leaving 19 bases between the germline ends. In germline, CDR1 is LNHDA, CDR2 SQIVND (reference sequence). There are 16 residues in the CDR3.

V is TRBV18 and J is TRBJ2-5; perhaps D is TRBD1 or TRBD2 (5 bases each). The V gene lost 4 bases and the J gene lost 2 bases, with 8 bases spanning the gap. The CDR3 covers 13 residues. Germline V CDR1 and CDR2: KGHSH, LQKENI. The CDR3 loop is CASSRDLQETQYF. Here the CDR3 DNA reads TGTGCCAGCTCACGGGACCTTCAAGAGACCCAGTACTTC.

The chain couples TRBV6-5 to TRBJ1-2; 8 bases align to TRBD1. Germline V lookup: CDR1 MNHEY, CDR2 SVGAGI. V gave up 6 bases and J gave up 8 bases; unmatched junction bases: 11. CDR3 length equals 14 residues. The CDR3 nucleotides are TGTGCCAGCAGAACAGGGGGAGTGAGTGTCGGCTACACCTTC. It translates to CASRTGGVSVGYTF.

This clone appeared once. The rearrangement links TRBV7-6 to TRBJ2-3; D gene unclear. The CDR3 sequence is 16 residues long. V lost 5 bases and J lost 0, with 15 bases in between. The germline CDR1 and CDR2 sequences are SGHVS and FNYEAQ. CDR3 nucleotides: TGTGCCAGCAGCCCCAACTTCGGATATAGCACAGATACGCAGTATTTT. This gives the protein CASSPNFGYSTDTQYF.

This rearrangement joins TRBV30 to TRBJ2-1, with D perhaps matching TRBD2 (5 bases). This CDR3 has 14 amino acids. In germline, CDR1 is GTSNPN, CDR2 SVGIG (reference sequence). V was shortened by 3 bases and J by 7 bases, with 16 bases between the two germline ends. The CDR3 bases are TGTGCCTGGAGGTCAACGGGAATCGTTAATGAGCAGTTCTTC. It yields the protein CAWRSTGIVNEQFF.